This T cell receptor beta chain was recovered during a study of radiotherapy plus CTLA-4 blockade in lung cancer. The CDR3 loop spans 14 amino acids. Trimming took 5 bases from V and 2 from J; bases not matched to a gene: 3. In germline, CDR1 is SGHVS, CDR2 FNYEAQ. Generated by immunoSEQ multiplex PCR, the TCRdb table keeps only in-frame clones and is missing some. The table lists 50,000 or so clones, roughly three quarters of them singletons. The material was peripheral blood, obtained from a patient treated with radiotherapy plus ipilimumab. The clonotype was recovered from a human donor with non-small cell lung cancer who had a partial response to radiotherapy plus ipilimumab. This rearrangement joins TRBV7-6 to TRBJ2-7; 10 bases align to TRBD2. In DNA, the CDR3 is TGTGCCAGCAGCGGGACTAGCGCACCCTACGAGCAGTACTTC. Translated: CASSGTSAPYEQYF. The variable domain in full, with the rest retrieved from reference TRBV7-6 and TRBJ2-7, is GAGVSQSPRYKVTKRGQDVALRCDPISGHVSLYWYRQALGQGPEFLTYFNYEAQQDKSGLPNDRFSAERPEGSISTLTIQRTEQRDSAMYRCASSGTSAPYEQYFGPGTRLTVT.